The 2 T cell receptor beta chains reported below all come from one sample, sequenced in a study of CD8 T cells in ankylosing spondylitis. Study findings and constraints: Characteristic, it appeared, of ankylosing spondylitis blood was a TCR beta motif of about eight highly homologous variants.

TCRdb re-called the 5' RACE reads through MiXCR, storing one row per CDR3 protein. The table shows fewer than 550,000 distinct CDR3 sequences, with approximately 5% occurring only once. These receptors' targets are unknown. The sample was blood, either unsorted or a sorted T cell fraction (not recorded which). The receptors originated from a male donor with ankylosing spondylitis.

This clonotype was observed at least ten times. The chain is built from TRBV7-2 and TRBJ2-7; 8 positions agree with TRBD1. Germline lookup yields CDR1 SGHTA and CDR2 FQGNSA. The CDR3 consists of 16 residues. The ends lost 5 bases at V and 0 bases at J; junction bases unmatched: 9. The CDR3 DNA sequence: TGTGCCAGCAGCCCAGGACAGGGTTGGAGCTCCTACGAGCAGTACTTC. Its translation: CASSPGQGWSSYEQYF. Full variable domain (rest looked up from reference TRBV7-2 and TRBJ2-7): GAGVSQSPSNKVTEKGKDVELRCDPISGHTALYWYRQSLGQGLEFLIYFQGNSAPDKSGLPSDRFSAERTGGSVSTLTIQRTQQEDSAVYLCASSPGQGWSSYEQYFGPGTRLTVT.

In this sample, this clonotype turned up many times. The CDR3 bases are TGCGCCAGCAGCTTCTTAGTCGGTTCGAACACCGGGGAGCTGTTTTTT. Amino acid sequence: CASSFLVGSNTGELFF. The rearrangement uses TRBV5-1 and TRBJ2-2; no clear D gene. CDR3 length: 16 amino acids. Trimming stripped 2 bases from V and 0 bases from J, with 11 bases between. Germline V gene data show CDR1 as SGHRS and CDR2 as YFSETQ.